This paragraph covers one T cell receptor (beta chain) sequence. In its sample, this clonotype was seen a few times. The clone's antigen remains unknown. No much larger clone exists at a distance of one base, and base qualities are not known. Cut back by 3 bases and 0 bases, the V and J ends lie 8 bases apart. Taken from the germline V gene (reference sequence), the CDR1 and CDR2 loops are LNHDA and SQIVND. The cysteine opens and the phenylalanine closes a CDR3 of 14 amino acids. CDR3 DNA only is kept here, 42 bases in frame from base 1. Ophthalmopathy patients had moderately to severely active disease, with a Clinical Activity Score of 3 or more, a NOSPECS grade of 4 or more, and a disease duration of less than 3 months. The study excluded patients with uncontrolled infections, other autoimmune diseases, pregnancy or lactation. Diagnoses were based on clinical symptoms, serum thyroxine and TRAb, thyroid ultrasound and orbital computed tomography. PBMCs were isolated from approximately 10 ml of fresh peripheral blood by Ficoll-Paque density gradient centrifugation. Trizol reagent was used to extract total RNA, and RNA quality was then checked on an Agilent 2100 Bioanalyzer.

This sample was included in a study of T cells in Graves' hyperthyroidism and ophthalmopathy (dated by TCRdb to the late 2010s). The study in broad terms: Peripheral blood samples were taken at initial diagnosis, before any treatment was given. To identify TCR V-J signatures that set the groups apart, the researchers used a discovery cohort of 100 patients, made up of 43 with Graves' ophthalmopathy and about 60 with stable Graves' hyperthyroidism. Prospective prediction of ophthalmopathy was tested in an independent validation cohort consisting of some 20 hyperthyroidism patients and around 16 patients who later progressed to ophthalmopathy. The roughly 100 discovery patients were randomly split 7:3 into training and test sets. Thyroid tissue and blood T-cell repertoires from over 5 Graves' hyperthyroidism patients were also compared in the study. Following sampling, methimazole starting at 30 mg daily was given to hyperthyroidism patients, and high-dose intravenous methylprednisolone was given to ophthalmopathy patients. TCR Vbeta CDR3 sequencing of 135 peripheral blood samples (43 ophthalmopathy, about 74 hyperthyroidism and some 17 progressor patients) is reported in the paper. General study outcomes and caveats: Sample size was not statistically predetermined, and blinding of investigators to group allocation was not performed. In validation, the model predicted progression to ophthalmopathy with 60% to 71% sensitivity and 72% to 75% specificity, a median of around 6.6 months before onset. Most expanded thyroid clonotypes (frequency above 0.001) were also detected in blood, a finding suggesting that blood repertoires may reflect thyroid immune responses. Ophthalmopathy was separated from stable hyperthyroidism by a 13 V-J signature model, with approximately 86% sensitivity and 81% to 82% specificity obtained in cross-validation and 80%/75% obtained in testing.

The TCR beta CDR3 regions were amplified from the RNA transcripts. The TCR CDR3 was subjected to a first round of RT-PCR using the HTBI primer set and the Qiagen OneStep RT-PCR kit. Libraries were constructed in a second round of multiplex PCR, after which size selection and purification were carried out. Libraries were sequenced paired-end with 100 bp reads on an Illumina HiSeq2000. On the study's bioinformatics: SOAPnuke was used to process the raw data, throwing out any read that contained adapters or uncalled bases, had a mean Phred below 15, or lacked an exact constant-primer or identifier match. COPE v1.2.5 was used to merge high-quality paired reads, and clonotypes were defined as unique nucleotide sequences. MiTCR v1.1 was used to align clonotypes to the IMGT TRBV, TRBD and TRBJ reference segments. The analysis was restricted to V-J combinations with a frequency above 0.0001, which together covered just over 98% of the repertoires. A TCS score was defined as the ratio between F50 (clonal expansion) and ExV (chaos), using BLOSUM62-based TCRdist between CDR3 peptides within each V-J. Welch's t-statistics and random forest reduced fewer than 600 V-J features to 13, which were used in a naive Bayes classifier (R e1071). The raw public reads went through TCRdb reprocessing: fastp at Q25, MiXCR clone calling, in-frame beta chains kept. One record per CDR3 amino acid sequence lists the most common genes and DNA. Clone size and V and J calls follow TCRdb, not the original study. Counted in this sample were 500,000 or so distinct CDR3 sequences; roughly 18% of them appeared once. The ten largest clones take up about 16% of the sample.

Here the chain combines TRBV19 and TRBJ1-1, with a weak D call of TRBD1 (5 bases match). The specimen sequenced was blood. This TCR came from a woman younger than 35 with Graves' ophthalmopathy. In nucleotides, the sequence is TGTGCCAGTAGTATCCAGGGCCTGAACACTGAAGCTTTCTTT. Its product reads: CASSIQGLNTEAFF.